A single count supports the clone carrying this T cell receptor (beta chain). Its antigen is not identified. The data are from a study of shared clonotypes between healthy human individuals. The study's findings and limits: Measured sharing among donors was expected to vary with sequencing depth.

TCRdb's copy holds only in-frame clones and misses some; the assay was immunoSEQ multiplex PCR. The sample has approximately 500,000 clones; around four fifths are singletons. This CDR3 has 18 amino acids. The germline V gene has CDR1 SGHRS and CDR2 YFSETQ. V shed 4 bases and J 2 bases; nucleotides not matched to a gene: 10. The rearrangement links TRBV5-1 to TRBJ2-7; 15 bases line up with TRBD2. Sequencing was done on a sample of PBMCs. The source is a middle-aged woman in good health. Some clones in this sample may be carry-over from other donors' samples. The CDR3 DNA follows: TGCGCCAGCAGCCTTGGACTAGCGGGAGGGTACGGGACCTACGAGCAGTACTTC. Translating gives CASSLGLAGGYGTYEQYF.